The entry below gives a single T cell receptor (beta chain) sequence along with its context. These data originate in a study of blood T cell repertoires in COVID-19. In the study overall: The samples span acute and convalescent COVID-19 from the United States, Italy and Spain. Sample material is recorded as cDNA or gDNA derived from T cells, B-cell-depleted T cells, or PBMCs.

The CDR3 loop spans 15 amino acids. Germline V CDR1 and CDR2: MDHEN, SYDVKM. The V and J ends lost 3 bases and 2 bases respectively, with 11 bases between them. Methods used by the authors: Amplification of reference gene primers was used by the study to estimate nucleated cell counts. Sequencing was performed with immunoSEQ multiplex PCR; in TCRdb, only in-frame clones are kept and a portion is missing. The V and J calls and the clone size are those of that table, but D and trimming were determined from the DNA. This sample carries tens of thousands of clones, around 83% of them seen once, and the ten largest clones take about 9.4%. Enrollment of patients from Seattle took place during active infection, with longitudinal follow-up.

The clonotype was recovered from a man in his fifties with COVID-19, enrolled during active disease. Sequencing was done on a sample of peripheral blood. The gene calls are TRBV28 and TRBJ2-4; no reliable D call. As DNA, the CDR3 is TGTGCCAGCAGTTTTCTCCGGGTATCCAAAAACATTCAGTACTTC. This encodes CASSFLRVSKNIQYF.